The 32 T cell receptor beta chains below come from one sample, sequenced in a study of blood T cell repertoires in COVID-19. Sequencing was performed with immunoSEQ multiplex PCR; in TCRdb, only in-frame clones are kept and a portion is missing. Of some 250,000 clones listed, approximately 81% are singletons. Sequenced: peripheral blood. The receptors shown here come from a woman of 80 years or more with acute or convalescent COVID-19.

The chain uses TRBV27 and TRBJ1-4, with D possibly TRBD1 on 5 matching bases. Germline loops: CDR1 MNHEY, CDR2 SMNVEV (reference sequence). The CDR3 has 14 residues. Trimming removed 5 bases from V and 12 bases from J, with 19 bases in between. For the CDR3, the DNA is TGTGCCAGCAGTCCCAGGGCCGGGCCAGTGGAACTGTTTTTT. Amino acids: CASSPRAGPVELFF.

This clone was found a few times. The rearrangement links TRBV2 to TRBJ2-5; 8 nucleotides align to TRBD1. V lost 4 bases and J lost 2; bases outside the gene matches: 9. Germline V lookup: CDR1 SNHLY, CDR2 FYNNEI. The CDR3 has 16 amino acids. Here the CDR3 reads CASSGEAGQGQETQYF. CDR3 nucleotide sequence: TGTGCCAGCAGTGGGGAGGCCGGACAGGGACAAGAGACCCAGTACTTC.

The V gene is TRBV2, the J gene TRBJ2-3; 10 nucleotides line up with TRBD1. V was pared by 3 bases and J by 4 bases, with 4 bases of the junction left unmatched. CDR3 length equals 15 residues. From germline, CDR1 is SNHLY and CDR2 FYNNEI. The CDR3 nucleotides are TGTGCCAGCAGTGAGGGACAGGGGAGCGCAGATACGCAGTATTTT. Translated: CASSEGQGSADTQYF.

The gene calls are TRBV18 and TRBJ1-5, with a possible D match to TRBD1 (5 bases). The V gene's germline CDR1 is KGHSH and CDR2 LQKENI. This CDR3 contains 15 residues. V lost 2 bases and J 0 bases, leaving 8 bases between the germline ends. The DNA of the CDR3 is TGTGCCAGCTCACCAACCCAGGGTAGCAATCAGCCCCAGCATTTT. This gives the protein CASSPTQGSNQPQHF.

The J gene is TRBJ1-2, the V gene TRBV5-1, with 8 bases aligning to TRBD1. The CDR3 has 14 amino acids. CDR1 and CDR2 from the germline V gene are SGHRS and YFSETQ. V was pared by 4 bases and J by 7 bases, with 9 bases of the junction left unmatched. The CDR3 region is CASSPMTGVVGYTF. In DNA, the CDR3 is TGCGCCAGCAGCCCAATGACAGGGGTGGTTGGCTACACCTTC.

The CDR3 coding sequence is TGTGCCAGCAGTTACTCTCGGGGTCCGGGCGGCTACACCTTC. It yields the protein CASSYSRGPGGYTF. The chain recombines TRBV6-5 with TRBJ1-2; D ambiguous. V was cut by 0 bases and J by 8 bases, with 13 bases left in between. The CDR3 is made up of 14 amino acids. CDR1 is MNHEY, CDR2 SVGAGI, per germline.

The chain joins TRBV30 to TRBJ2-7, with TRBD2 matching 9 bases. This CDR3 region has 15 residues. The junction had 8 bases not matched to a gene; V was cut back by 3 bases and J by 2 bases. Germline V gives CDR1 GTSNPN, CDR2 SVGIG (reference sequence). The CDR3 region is CAWRLAGVDPYEQYF. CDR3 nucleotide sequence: TGTGCCTGGAGACTAGCGGGCGTGGACCCCTACGAGCAGTACTTC.

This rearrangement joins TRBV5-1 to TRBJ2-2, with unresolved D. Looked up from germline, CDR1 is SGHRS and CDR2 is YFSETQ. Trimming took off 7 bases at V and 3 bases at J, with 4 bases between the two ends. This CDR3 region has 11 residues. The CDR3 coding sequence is TGCGCCAGCCGTTACACCGGGGAGCTGTTTTTT. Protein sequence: CASRYTGELFF. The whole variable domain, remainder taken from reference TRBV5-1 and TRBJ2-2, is KAGVTQTPRYLIKTRGQQVTLSCSPISGHRSVSWYQQTPGQGLQFLFEYFSETQRNKGNFPGRFSGRQFSNSRSEMNVSTLELGDSALYLCASRYTGELFFGEGSRLTVL.

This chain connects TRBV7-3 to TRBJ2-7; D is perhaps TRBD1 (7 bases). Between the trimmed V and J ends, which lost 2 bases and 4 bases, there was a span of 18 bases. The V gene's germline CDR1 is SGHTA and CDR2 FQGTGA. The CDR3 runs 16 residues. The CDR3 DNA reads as TGTGCCAGCAGCTTATATGGTACAGGGGCGGGATACGAGCAGTACTTC. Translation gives CASSLYGTGAGYEQYF.

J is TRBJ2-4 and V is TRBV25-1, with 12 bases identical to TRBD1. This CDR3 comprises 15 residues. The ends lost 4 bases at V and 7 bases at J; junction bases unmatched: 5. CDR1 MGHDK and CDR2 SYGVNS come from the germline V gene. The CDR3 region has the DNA TGTGCCAGCAGTGTCGGGACAGGGGGCGTGAACATTCAGTACTTC. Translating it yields CASSVGTGGVNIQYF.

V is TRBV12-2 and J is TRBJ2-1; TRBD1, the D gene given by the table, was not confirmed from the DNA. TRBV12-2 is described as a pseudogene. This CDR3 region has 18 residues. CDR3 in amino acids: CASRRPNSDREYDNEQFF. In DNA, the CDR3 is TGTGCAAGTCGCCGCCCCAACTCGGACAGGGAGTACGACAATGAGCAGTTCTTC.

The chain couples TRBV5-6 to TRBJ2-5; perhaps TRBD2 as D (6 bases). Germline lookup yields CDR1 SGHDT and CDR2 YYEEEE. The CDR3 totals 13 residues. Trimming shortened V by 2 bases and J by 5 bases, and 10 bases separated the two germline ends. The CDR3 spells CASSFGGIETQYF. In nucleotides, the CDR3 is TGTGCCAGCAGCTTCGGGGGAATCGAGACCCAGTACTTC.

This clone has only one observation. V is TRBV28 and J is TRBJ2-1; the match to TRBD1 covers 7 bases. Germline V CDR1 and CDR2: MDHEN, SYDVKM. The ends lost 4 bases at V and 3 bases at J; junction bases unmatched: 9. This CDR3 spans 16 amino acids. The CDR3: CASSSQGTKSYNEQFF. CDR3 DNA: TGTGCCAGCAGTTCACAGGGGACCAAGAGCTACAATGAGCAGTTCTTC.

The CDR3: CASIKGQNSNQPQHF. The CDR3 coding sequence is TGTGCCAGTATTAAGGGACAGAATAGCAATCAGCCCCAGCATTTT. V usage is TRBV19 and J usage is TRBJ1-5; 7 bases agree with TRBD1. The V and J ends lost 7 bases and 0 bases, in that order; junction bases with no gene match: 6. The CDR3 length is 15 residues. CDR1 is LNHDA, CDR2 SQIVND, per germline (reference sequence).

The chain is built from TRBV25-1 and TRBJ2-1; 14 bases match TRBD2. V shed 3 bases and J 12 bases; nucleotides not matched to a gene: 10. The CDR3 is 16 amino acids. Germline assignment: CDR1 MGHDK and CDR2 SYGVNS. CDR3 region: CASSDHGLAGGVVQFF. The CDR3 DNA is TGTGCCAGCAGTGACCACGGACTAGCGGGGGGTGTTGTGCAGTTCTTC.

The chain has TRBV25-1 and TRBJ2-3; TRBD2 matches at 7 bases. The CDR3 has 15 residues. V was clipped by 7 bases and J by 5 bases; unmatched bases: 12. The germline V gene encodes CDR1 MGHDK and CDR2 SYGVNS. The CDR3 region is CASTRNGAGKDTQYF. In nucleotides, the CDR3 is TGTGCCAGCACCCGAAACGGAGCGGGAAAAGATACGCAGTATTTT.

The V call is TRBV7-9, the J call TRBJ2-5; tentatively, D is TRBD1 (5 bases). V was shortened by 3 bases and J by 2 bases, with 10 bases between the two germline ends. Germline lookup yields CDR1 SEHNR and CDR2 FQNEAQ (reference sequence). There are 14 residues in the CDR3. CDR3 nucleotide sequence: TGTGCCAGCAGCTTGCCCCAGGGTCAAGAGACCCAGTACTTC. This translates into CASSLPQGQETQYF.

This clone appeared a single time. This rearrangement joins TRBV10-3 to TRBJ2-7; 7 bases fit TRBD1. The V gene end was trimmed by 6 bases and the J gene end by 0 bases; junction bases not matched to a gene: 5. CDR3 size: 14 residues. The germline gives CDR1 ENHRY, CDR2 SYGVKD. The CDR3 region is CAIRTDRSSYEQYF. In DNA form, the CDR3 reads TGTGCCATCAGAACGGACAGGAGCTCCTACGAGCAGTACTTC.

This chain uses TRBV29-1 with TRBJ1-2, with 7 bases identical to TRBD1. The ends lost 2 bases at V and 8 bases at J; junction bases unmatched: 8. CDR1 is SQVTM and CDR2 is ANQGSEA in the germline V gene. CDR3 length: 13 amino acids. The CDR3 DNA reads TGCAGCGTTGAAACGACAGGGAATGGAGGCTACACCTTC. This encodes CSVETTGNGGYTF.

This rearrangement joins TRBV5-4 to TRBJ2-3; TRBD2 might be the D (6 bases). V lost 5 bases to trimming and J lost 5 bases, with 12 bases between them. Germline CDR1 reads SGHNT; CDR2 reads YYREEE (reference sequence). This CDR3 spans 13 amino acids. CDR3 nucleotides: TGTGCCAGCAGTCTGCAGGGAGGAGATACGCAGTATTTT. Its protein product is CASSLQGGDTQYF.

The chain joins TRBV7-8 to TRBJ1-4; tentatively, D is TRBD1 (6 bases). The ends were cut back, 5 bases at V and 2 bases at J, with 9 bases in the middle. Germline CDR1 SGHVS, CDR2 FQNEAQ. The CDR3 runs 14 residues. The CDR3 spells CASSGQGTNEKLFF. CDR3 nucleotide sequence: TGTGCCAGCAGCGGTCAGGGGACTAATGAAAAACTGTTTTTT. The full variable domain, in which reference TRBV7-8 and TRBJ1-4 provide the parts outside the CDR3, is GAGVSQSPRYKVAKRGQDVALRCDPISGHVSLFWYQQALGQGPEFLTYFQNEAQLDKSGLPSDRFFAERPEGSVSTLKIQRTQQEDSAVYLCASSGQGTNEKLFFGSGTQLSVL.

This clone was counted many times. The CDR3 is CASKEREGNQPQHF. CDR3 coding DNA: TGTGCCAGCAAGGAGCGTGAGGGCAATCAGCCCCAGCATTTT. J is TRBJ1-5 and V is TRBV6-5; no clear D. CDR3 size: 14 residues. Germline lookup yields CDR1 MNHEY and CDR2 SVGAGI. V gave up 7 bases and J gave up 2 bases, with 12 bases separating them.

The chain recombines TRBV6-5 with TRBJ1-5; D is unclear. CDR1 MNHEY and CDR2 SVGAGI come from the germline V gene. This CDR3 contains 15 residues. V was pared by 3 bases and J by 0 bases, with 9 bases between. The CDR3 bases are TGTGCCAGCAGTTATGGCGGCGGTAGCAATCAGCCCCAGCATTTT. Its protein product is CASSYGGGSNQPQHF.

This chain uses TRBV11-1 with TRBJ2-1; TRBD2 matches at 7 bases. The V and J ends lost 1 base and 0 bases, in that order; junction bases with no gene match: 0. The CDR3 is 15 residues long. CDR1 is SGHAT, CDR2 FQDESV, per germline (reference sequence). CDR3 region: CASSLVAGSYNEQFF. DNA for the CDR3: TGTGCCAGCAGCTTAGTAGCGGGCTCCTACAATGAGCAGTTCTTC.

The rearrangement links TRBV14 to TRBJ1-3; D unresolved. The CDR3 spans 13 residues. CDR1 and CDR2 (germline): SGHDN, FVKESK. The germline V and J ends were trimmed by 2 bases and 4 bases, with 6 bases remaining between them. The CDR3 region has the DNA TGTGCCAGCAGCCAACTCCCCGGAAACACCATATATTTT. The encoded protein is CASSQLPGNTIYF.

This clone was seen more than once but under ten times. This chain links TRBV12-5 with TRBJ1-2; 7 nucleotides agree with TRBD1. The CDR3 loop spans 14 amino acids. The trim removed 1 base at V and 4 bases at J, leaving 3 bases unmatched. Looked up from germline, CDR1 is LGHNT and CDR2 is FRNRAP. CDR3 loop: CASGLGGQLYGYTF. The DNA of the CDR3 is TGTGCTAGTGGTTTGGGGGGACAGCTCTATGGCTACACCTTC.

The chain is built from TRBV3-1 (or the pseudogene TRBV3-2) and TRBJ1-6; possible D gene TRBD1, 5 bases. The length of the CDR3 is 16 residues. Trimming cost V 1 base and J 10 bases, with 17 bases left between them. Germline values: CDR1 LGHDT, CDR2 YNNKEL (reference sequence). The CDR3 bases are TGTGCCAGCAGCCAAGTTCCCTATATGGGGGGGTCACCCCTCCACTTT. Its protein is CASSQVPYMGGSPLHF.

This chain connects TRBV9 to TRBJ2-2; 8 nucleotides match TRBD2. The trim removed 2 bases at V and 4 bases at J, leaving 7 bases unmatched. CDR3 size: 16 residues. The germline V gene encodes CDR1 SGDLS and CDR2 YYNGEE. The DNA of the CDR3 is TGTGCCAGCAGCGTTGACGGGGGGGCGGTCACCGGGGAGCTGTTTTTT. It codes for CASSVDGGAVTGELFF.

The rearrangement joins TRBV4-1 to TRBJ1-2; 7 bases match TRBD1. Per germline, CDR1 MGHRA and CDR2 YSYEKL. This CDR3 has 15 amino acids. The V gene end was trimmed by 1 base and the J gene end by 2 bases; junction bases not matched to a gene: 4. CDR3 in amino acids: CASSQVGGQNYGYTF. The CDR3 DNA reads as TGCGCCAGCAGCCAAGTAGGGGGACAGAACTATGGCTACACCTTC.

The CDR3 DNA is TGTGCCTGGAGTGTCATGCGGACTGAAGCTTTCTTT. Residues: CAWSVMRTEAFF. This chain joins TRBV30 and TRBJ1-1; D is unresolved. CDR1 and CDR2 from the germline V gene are GTSNPN and SVGIG (reference sequence). Between the trimmed V and J ends, which lost 0 bases and 5 bases, there was a span of 7 bases. This CDR3 is 12 amino acids long.

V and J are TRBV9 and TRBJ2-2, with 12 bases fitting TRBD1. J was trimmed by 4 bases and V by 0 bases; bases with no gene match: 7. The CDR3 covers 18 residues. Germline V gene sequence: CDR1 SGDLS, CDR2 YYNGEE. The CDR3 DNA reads TGTGCCAGCAGCGTAGGCTGGGACAGGGGGCGAAGCACCGGGGAGCTGTTTTTT. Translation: CASSVGWDRGRSTGELFF.

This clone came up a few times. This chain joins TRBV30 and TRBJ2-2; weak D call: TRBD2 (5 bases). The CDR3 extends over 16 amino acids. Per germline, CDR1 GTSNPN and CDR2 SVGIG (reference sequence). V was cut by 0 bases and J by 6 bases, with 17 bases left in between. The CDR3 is CAWSVVAGSGPGELFF. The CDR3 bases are TGTGCCTGGAGTGTAGTGGCGGGCTCGGGCCCCGGGGAGCTGTTTTTT.